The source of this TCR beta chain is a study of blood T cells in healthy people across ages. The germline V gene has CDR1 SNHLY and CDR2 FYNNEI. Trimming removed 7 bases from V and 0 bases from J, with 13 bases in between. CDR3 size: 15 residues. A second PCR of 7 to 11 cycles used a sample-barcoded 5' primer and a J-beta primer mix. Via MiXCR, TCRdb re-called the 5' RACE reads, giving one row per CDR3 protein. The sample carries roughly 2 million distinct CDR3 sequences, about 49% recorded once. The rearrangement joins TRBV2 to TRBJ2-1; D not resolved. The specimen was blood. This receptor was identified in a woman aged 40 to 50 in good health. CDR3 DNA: TGTGCCAGCATCCCTGAACCAAACTCCTACAATGAGCAGTTCTTC. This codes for CASIPEPNSYNEQFF.